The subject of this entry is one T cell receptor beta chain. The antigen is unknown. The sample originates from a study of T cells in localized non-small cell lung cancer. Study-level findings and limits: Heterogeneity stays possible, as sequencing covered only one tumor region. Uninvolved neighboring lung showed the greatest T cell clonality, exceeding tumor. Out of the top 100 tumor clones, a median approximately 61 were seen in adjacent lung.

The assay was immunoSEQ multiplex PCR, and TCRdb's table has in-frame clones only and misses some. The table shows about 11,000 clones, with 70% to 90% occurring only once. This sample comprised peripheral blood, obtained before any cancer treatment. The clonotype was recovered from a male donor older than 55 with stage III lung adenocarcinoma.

The CDR3 sequence: CASSLEWEEDTQYF. CDR3 DNA sequence: TGTGCCAGCAGCTTAGAGTGGGAGGAGGATACGCAGTATTTT. The genes are TRBV7-9 and TRBJ2-3; possible D gene TRBD2, 6 bases. This CDR3 spans 14 amino acids. Trimming removed 1 base at V and 6 bases at J, with 11 bases between. Germline V lookup: CDR1 SEHNR, CDR2 FQNEAQ (reference sequence). The whole variable domain, filled in from reference TRBV7-9 and TRBJ2-3, reads DTGVSQNPRHKITKRGQNVTFRCDPISEHNRLYWYRQTLGQGPEFLTYFQNEAQLEKSRLLSDRFSAERPKGSFSTLEIQRTEQGDSAMYLCASSLEWEEDTQYFGPGTRLTVL.